These T cell receptor beta chains were read from a single sample in a study of long-term antiretroviral therapy in people with HIV. Sequenced by immunoSEQ multiplex PCR; TCRdb stores in-frame clones only, minus some. This sample has 14,000 or so clones, with 75% to 85% found just once. Here the sequenced sample was unsorted PBMCs, taken 0.4 years after starting antiretroviral therapy. The origin of the receptors is a man younger than 40 with HIV. The CDR3 runs from the conserved cysteine through the conserved F or W. D genes are given only for firm matches. Not every row has a clone size; where given, it reads once, few, many or a size class.

CDR3aa	CDR3nt	abundance	d_gene	v_gene	j_gene
CASSQVGGGTDTQYF	TGTGCCAGCAGCCAAGTAGGTGGGGGCACAGATACGCAGTATTTT	-	-	TRBV14	TRBJ2-3
CACQRAGELFF	TGTGCCTGCCAGCGGGCCGGGGAGCTGTTTTTT	-	-	TRBV30	TRBJ2-2
CASSLGQNTEAFF	TGTGCCAGCAGCCTAGGACAGAACACTGAAGCTTTCTTT	few	-	TRBV7-9	TRBJ1-1
CATSTGMVDDEQYF	TGTGCCACCAGCACGGGGATGGTCGATGACGAGCAGTACTTC	-	-	TRBV15	TRBJ2-7
CASSARTEPREQYF	TGTGCCAGCAGTGCACGGACGGAGCCTCGGGAGCAGTACTTC	-	-	TRBV2	TRBJ2-7
CASSLYGGSDEQYF	TGTGCCAGCAGCTTATACGGCGGGAGTGATGAGCAGTACTTC	few	TRBD2	TRBV7-9	TRBJ2-7
CASSFGGSNGFSYEQYF	TGTGCCAGCAGCTTCGGAGGGTCTAATGGGTTTTCCTACGAGCAGTACTTC	-	-	TRBV7-2	TRBJ2-7
CASSPFGTGRKSFF	TGTGCCAGCAGTCCATTCGGGACCGGTCGGAAGAGTTTCTTT	-	-	TRBV28	TRBJ1-1
CASSGPTSGRLTGELFF	TGTGCCAGCAGTGGCCCGACTAGCGGGAGGCTCACCGGGGAGCTGTTTTTT	-	TRBD2	TRBV2	TRBJ2-2
CASRPDRNTGELFF	TGTGCCAGCAGGCCGGACAGGAACACCGGGGAGCTGTTTTTT	-	-	TRBV6-4	TRBJ2-2
CASSLGYQETQYF	TGTGCCAGCAGTTTGGGGTACCAAGAGACCCAGTACTTC	-	-	TRBV28	TRBJ2-5
CASSQLAVTRRNTGELFF	TGCGCCAGCAGTCAATTGGCAGTAACGAGGCGAAACACCGGGGAGCTGTTTTTT	-	-	TRBV23-1	TRBJ2-2
CASSGRGNTEAFF	TGCGCCAGCAGTGGTCGAGGGAACACTGAAGCTTTCTTT	-	-	TRBV10-1	TRBJ1-1
CASSSRGKETQYF	TGTGCCAGCAGCTCTAGAGGAAAAGAGACCCAGTACTTC	-	-	TRBV13	TRBJ2-5
CASSPFLAGEYYNEQFF	TGTGCCAGCAGCCCTTTCCTAGCGGGAGAATACTACAATGAGCAGTTCTTC	-	TRBD2	TRBV9	TRBJ2-1
CASSLGPGIQPGTEAFF	TGCGCCAGCAGCTTGGGCCCCGGGATACAGCCCGGCACTGAAGCTTTCTTT	-	-	TRBV5-1	TRBJ1-1
CASSLSVKRNEQFF	TGTGCCAGCAGCTTATCGGTCAAGCGCAATGAGCAGTTCTTC	-	-	TRBV11-1	TRBJ2-1
CASSLTSGGHTDTQYF	TGTGCCAGCTCATTGACTAGCGGGGGGCACACAGATACGCAGTATTTT	-	TRBD2	TRBV18	TRBJ2-3
CASSSPGLAGRKTQYF	TGTGCCAGCAGCTCCCCGGGACTAGCGGGAAGGAAGACCCAGTACTTC	-	TRBD2	TRBV7-2	TRBJ2-5
CASSFRQYNEQFF	TGTGCCAGCAGCTTCCGACAGTACAATGAGCAGTTCTTC	-	-	TRBV4-2	TRBJ2-1
CASTLVIMGYTF	TGTGCCAGCACCCTCGTCATTATGGGCTACACCTTC	-	-	TRBV5-8	TRBJ1-2
CASSQDRQQNTEAFF	TGTGCCAGCAGCCAAGACAGACAGCAGAACACTGAAGCTTTCTTT	few	-	TRBV4-2	TRBJ1-1
CASKLTGVNTEAFF	TGTGCCAGTAAACTAACAGGGGTGAACACTGAAGCTTTCTTT	once	TRBD1	TRBV19	TRBJ1-1
CASSIDHRTIGTQYF	TGTGCCAGTAGTATAGATCACCGGACAATCGGGACCCAGTACTTC	once	-	TRBV19	TRBJ2-5